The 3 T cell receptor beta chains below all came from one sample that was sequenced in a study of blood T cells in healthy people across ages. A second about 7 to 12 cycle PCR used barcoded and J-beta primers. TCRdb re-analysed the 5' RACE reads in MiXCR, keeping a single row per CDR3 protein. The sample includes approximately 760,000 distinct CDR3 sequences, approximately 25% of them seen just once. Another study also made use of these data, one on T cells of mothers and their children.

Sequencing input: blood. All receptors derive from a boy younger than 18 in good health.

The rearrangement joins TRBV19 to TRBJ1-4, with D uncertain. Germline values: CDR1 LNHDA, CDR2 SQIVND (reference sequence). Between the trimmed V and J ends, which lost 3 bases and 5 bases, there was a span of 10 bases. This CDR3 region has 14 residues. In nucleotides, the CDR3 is TGTGCCAGTAGTATCCAGACCCGGAATGAAAAACTGTTTTTT. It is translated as CASSIQTRNEKLFF.

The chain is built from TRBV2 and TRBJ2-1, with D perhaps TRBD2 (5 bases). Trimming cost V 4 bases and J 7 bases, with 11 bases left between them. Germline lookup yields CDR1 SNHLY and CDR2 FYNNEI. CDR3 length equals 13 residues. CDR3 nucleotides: TGTGCCAGCAGTGCAAGGTGGGAGAATGAGCAGTTCTTC. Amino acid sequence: CASSARWENEQFF.

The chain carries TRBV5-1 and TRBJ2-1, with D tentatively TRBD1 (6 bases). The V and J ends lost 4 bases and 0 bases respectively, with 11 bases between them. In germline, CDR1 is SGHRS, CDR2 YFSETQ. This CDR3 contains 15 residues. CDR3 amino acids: CASSGDRSSYNEQFF. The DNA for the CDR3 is TGCGCCAGCAGCGGAGACAGGAGCTCCTACAATGAGCAGTTCTTC.